This is a list of T cell receptor beta chains from one sample in a study of T cell responses to AZD1222 COVID-19 vaccine. Assay: immunoSEQ multiplex PCR; the TCRdb copy retains only in-frame clones and omits some. The sample lists more than 150,000 clones; roughly 93% were seen once. The sequenced sample was peripheral blood, obtained on day 0 of AZD1222 vaccination. The source of these receptors is an adult in good health. CDR3s include the opening cysteine and the closing phenylalanine or tryptophan. D genes are given only for firm matches. Rows may omit the clone size; those that give it use once, few, many or a size class.

j_call	v_call	d_call	clone_size	cdr3_aa	cdr3_nt
TRBJ1-4	TRBV5-1	NA	NA	CASSPVVGGPREKLFF	TGCGCCAGCAGCCCGGTTGTGGGGGGGCCGCGAGAAAAACTGTTTTTT
TRBJ1-4	TRBV2	NA	NA	CATNLEAANEKLFF	TGTGCCACCAATCTTGAGGCCGCTAATGAAAAACTGTTTTTT
TRBJ1-1	TRBV9	TRBD1	NA	CASSASGGSTEAFF	TGTGCCAGCAGCGCATCAGGGGGGAGTACTGAAGCTTTCTTT
TRBJ2-5	TRBV2	TRBD2	NA	CASSEIAGGPWDF	TGTGCCAGCAGTGAGATAGCGGGAGGGCCCTGGGACTTC
TRBJ1-5	TRBV21-1	NA	NA	CASSKEAGAPQNQPQHF	TGTGCCAGCAGCAAAGAGGCAGGGGCCCCACAAAATCAGCCCCAGCATTTT
TRBJ2-6	TRBV9	NA	NA	CASSVAGTGANVLTF	TGTGCCAGCAGCGTAGCTGGGACCGGGGCCAACGTCCTGACTTTC
TRBJ1-4	TRBV4-3	NA	once	CASKEEGNEKLFF	TGCGCCAGCAAGGAGGAGGGTAATGAAAAACTGTTTTTT
TRBJ1-1	TRBV15	NA	NA	CATSRGSTTEAFF	TGTGCCACCAGCAGAGGAAGTACTACTGAAGCTTTCTTT
TRBJ2-1	TRBV3-1/TRBV3-2	NA	NA	CASSQAVPAAELFF	TGTGCCAGCAGCCAAGCCGTCCCAGCGGCAGAACTGTTCTTC
TRBJ1-1	TRBV5-6	TRBD1	NA	CASSLTIETGDTEAFF	TGTGCCAGCAGCTTGACGATTGAGACAGGGGACACTGAAGCTTTCTTT